This TCR beta chain is from a study of cytomegalovirus exposure and HLA in healthy donors. Across the study: An early data release held tens of millions of unique TCRs from HLA-typed donors.

The CDR3 extends over 10 amino acids. Germline-derived CDR1 and CDR2 are DFQATT and SNEGSKA (reference sequence). Trimming left V 3 bases short and J 4 bases short, with 3 bases between. Primers included in the PCR were 60 Vbeta and 13 Jbeta primers. The data were produced by immunoSEQ multiplex PCR, yet TCRdb's version contains in-frame clones alone and is incomplete. The sample yields roughly 120,000 clones, roughly two thirds seen once. The V gene is TRBV20-1, the J gene TRBJ2-5; no definite D call. This clonotype was obtained from a man aged 25-40 years in good health and CMV-seropositive. Sequencing was carried out using PBMCs. CDR3 DNA sequence: TGCAGTGCTAGGGCAGAGACCCAGTACTTC. It is translated as CSARAETQYF.